Listed below are T cell receptor beta chains from one sample, sequenced in a study of blood T cells in healthy people across ages. TCRdb fed the 5' RACE reads into MiXCR, producing one record per CDR3 protein. The table includes around 1.1 million distinct CDR3 sequences, less than 45% detected once. The sample consisted of blood. The receptors originated from a young man in good health. Both conserved end residues are part of each CDR3. D genes are given only for firm matches. Clone sizes are given selectively: once, few, many, or a class where the clone is expanded.

v_call	j_call	clone_size	d_call	cdr3_aa	cdr3_nt
TRBV29-1	TRBJ1-6	many	-	CSVSTGNNSPLHF	TGCAGCGTTTCAACAGGGAATAATTCACCCCTCCACTTT
TRBV12-3/TRBV12-4	TRBJ2-5	-	-	CASTVPPETQYF	TGTGCCAGCACCGTTCCTCCAGAGACCCAGTACTTC
TRBV12-3/TRBV12-4	TRBJ1-4	-	-	CASSPSTGNEKLFF	TGTGCCAGCAGCCCGTCCACAGGCAATGAAAAACTGTTTTTT
TRBV11-2	TRBJ1-2	few	TRBD1	CASSLDNRGLYGYTF	TGTGCCAGCAGCTTAGACAACAGGGGTCTCTATGGCTACACCTTC
TRBV4-3	TRBJ1-4	many	-	CASSRRGEGNEKLFF	TGCGCCAGCAGCCGTCGGGGCGAGGGGAATGAAAAACTGTTTTTT
TRBV5-1	TRBJ1-2	-	-	CASSLDLGYTF	TGCGCCAGCAGCTTGGATCTTGGCTACACCTTC
TRBV18	TRBJ2-5	-	TRBD2	CASSSGGHQETQYF	TGTGCCAGCTCCAGCGGGGGACACCAAGAGACCCAGTACTTC
TRBV4-3	TRBJ1-2	once	TRBD1	CASSQDLGTGGSGLRSGYTF	TGCGCCAGCAGCCAAGATCTGGGGACAGGGGGCTCTGGGTTGAGAAGTGGCTACACCTTC
TRBV14	TRBJ2-4	-	-	CASSHTRQAIAKNIQYF	TGTGCCAGCAGCCATACGAGACAGGCAATAGCCAAAAACATTCAGTACTTC
TRBV7-9	TRBJ2-3	-	TRBD1	CASSPQGAENTDTQYF	TGTGCCAGCAGCCCTCAGGGGGCCGAAAACACAGATACGCAGTATTTT
TRBV5-1	TRBJ2-3	many	TRBD1	CASSWAGGATDTQYF	TGCGCCAGCAGCTGGGCAGGGGGCGCTACAGATACGCAGTATTTT
TRBV2	TRBJ2-3	-	-	CASSEGGVTDTQYF	TGTGCCAGCAGTGAAGGGGGAGTCACAGATACGCAGTATTTT
TRBV5-1	TRBJ2-5	-	-	CASSPQIQETQYF	TGCGCCAGCAGCCCCCAGATCCAAGAGACCCAGTACTTC
TRBV6-5	TRBJ1-2	-	-	CASKMGGGGYTF	TGTGCCAGCAAGATGGGGGGCGGAGGCTACACCTTC
TRBV14	TRBJ2-1	-	TRBD2	CASSLGVGRVGNEQFF	TGTGCCAGCAGCCTCGGAGTGGGGAGGGTCGGCAATGAGCAGTTCTTC
TRBV6-5	TRBJ2-3	few	-	CASSYGIGPDTQYF	TGTGCCAGCAGTTACGGAATAGGGCCAGATACGCAGTATTTT
TRBV15	TRBJ2-5	-	TRBD1	CATSSHGTDNEQYF	TGTGCCACCAGCAGCCATGGGACAGACAATGAGCAGTACTTC
TRBV6-2/TRBV6-3	TRBJ2-6	-	-	CASSRASGANVLTF	TGTGCCAGCAGTCGGGCATCTGGGGCCAACGTCCTGACTTTC
TRBV20-1	TRBJ1-4	few	TRBD1	CSARDPAGGREKLFF	TGCAGTGCTAGAGATCCGGCAGGGGGTCGCGAAAAACTGTTTTTT
TRBV20-1	TRBJ2-1	many	-	CSARVGNNEQFF	TGCAGTGCTAGAGTTGGGAACAATGAGCAGTTCTTC
TRBV7-2	TRBJ2-5	-	-	CASGAGVLETQYF	TGTGCCAGCGGGGCTGGAGTCTTGGAGACCCAGTACTTC
TRBV27	TRBJ2-6	-	-	CASRRAGANVLTF	TGTGCCAGTCGACGGGCTGGGGCCAACGTCCTGACTTTC